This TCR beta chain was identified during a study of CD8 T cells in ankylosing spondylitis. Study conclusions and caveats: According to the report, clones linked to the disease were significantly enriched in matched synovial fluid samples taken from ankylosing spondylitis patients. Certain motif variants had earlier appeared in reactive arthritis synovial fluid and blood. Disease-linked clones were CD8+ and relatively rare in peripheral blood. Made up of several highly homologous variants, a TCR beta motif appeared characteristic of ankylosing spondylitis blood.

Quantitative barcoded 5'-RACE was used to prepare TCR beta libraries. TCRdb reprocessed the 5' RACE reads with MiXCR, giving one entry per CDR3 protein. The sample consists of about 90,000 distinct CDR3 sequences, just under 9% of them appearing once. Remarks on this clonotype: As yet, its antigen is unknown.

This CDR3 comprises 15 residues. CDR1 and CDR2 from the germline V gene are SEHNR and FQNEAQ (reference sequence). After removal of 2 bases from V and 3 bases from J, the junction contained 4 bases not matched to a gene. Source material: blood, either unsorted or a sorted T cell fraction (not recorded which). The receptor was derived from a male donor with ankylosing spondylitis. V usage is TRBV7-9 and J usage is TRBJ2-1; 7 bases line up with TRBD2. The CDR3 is CASSLWRELYNEQFF. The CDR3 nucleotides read TGTGCCAGCAGCTTATGGCGGGAGCTCTACAATGAGCAGTTCTTC.